These 2 T cell receptor beta chains came from one sample sequenced in a study of blood T cell repertoires in COVID-19. Generated by immunoSEQ multiplex PCR, the TCRdb table keeps only in-frame clones and is missing some. Of over 250,000 clones in the sample, 80% to 90% are singletons; the top ten hold roughly 9.6%. The sample consisted of peripheral blood. These receptors came from a woman in her 70s with acute or convalescent COVID-19.

This clone was seen only once. The genes are TRBV9 and TRBJ1-2; 9 bases are shared with TRBD1. The CDR3 loop spans 15 amino acids. V trimming: 3 bases; J trimming: 6 bases; junction bases outside the gene matches: 9. Germline V lookup: CDR1 SGDLS, CDR2 YYNGEE. CDR3 sequence: CASSEYSTGGDGYTF. CDR3 nucleotide sequence: TGTGCCAGCAGCGAGTACTCTACAGGGGGCGATGGCTACACCTTC.

V gene TRBV30 combines with J gene TRBJ2-1, with D tentatively TRBD2 (7 bases). The CDR3 extends over 12 amino acids. V lost 6 bases and J 10 bases, leaving 16 bases between the germline ends. Looked up from germline, CDR1 is GTSNPN and CDR2 is SVGIG (reference sequence). CDR3 residues: CACSGGPSEQFF. The CDR3 region has the DNA TGTGCCTGTTCCGGGGGGCCGTCGGAGCAGTTCTTC. Combining the CDR3 with reference TRBV30 and TRBJ2-1 gives the whole variable domain SQTIHQWPATLVQPVGSPLSLECTVEGTSNPNLYWYRQAAGRGLQLLFYSVGIGQISSEVPQNLSASRPQDRQFILSSKKLLLSDSGFYLCACSGGPSEQFFGPGTRLTVL.